This TCR beta chain came from a study of cytomegalovirus exposure and HLA in healthy donors. Study in general: Within the Caucasian-associated ancestry cluster were roughly 81% of the roughly 430 genotyped donors.

Points from the study as a whole: Rarity held for most TCR sequences, but there were some public TCRs that occurred in many donors.

While unrecorded immune exposures were likely, the donors were nominally healthy when sampled. This clone showed up just a few times. Its specificity is not known. The study ran its PCR with 60 Vbeta and 13 Jbeta primers. TCRdb's copy holds only in-frame clones and misses some; the assay was immunoSEQ multiplex PCR. This sample carries 25,000 to 35,000 clones, around 40% of them seen once, and the ten largest clones take 1.5% to 2.5%. Between the trimmed V and J ends, which lost 7 bases and 6 bases, there was a span of 17 bases. CDR3 length: 13 amino acids. CDR1 and CDR2 from the germline V gene are SGHRS and YFSETQ.

The specimen was PBMCs. This clonotype was sampled from a woman aged 50 to 65 in good health and CMV-seronegative. The V and J genes are TRBV5-1 and TRBJ2-7; no firm D call. The CDR3 region is CASLTPITGEQYF. The CDR3 DNA sequence: TGCGCCAGCCTTACTCCTATTACTGGCGAGCAGTACTTC.